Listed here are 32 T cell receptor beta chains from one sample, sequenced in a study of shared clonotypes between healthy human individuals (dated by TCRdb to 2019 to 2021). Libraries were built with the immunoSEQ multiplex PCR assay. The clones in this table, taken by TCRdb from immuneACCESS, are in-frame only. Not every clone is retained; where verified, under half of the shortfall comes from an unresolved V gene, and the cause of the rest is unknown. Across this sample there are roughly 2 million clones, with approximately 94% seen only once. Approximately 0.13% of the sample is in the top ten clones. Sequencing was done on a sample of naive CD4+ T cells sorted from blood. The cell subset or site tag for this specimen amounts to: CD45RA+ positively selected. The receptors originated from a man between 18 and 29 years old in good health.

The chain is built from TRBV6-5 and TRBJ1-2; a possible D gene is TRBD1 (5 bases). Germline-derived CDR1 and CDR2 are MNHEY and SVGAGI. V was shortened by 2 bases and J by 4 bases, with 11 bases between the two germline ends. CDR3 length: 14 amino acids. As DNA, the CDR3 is TGTGCCAGCAGTTACGCCACAGGTCCCTATGGCTACACCTTC. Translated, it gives CASSYATGPYGYTF.

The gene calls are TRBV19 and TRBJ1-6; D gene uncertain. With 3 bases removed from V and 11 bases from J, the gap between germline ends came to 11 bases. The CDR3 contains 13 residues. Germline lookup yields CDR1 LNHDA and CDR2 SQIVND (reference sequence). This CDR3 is CASSMSLETPLHF. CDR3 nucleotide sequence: TGTGCCAGTAGTATGAGTCTGGAGACACCCCTCCACTTT.

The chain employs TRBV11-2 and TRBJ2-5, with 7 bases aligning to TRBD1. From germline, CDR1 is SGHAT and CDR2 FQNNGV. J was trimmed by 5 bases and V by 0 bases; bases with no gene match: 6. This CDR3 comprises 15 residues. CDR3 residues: CASSLESQGRETQYF. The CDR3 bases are TGTGCCAGCAGCTTAGAATCACAGGGGCGGGAGACCCAGTACTTC. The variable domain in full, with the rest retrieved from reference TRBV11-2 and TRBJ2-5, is EAGVAQSPRYKIIEKRQSVAFWCNPISGHATLYWYQQILGQGPKLLIQFQNNGVVDDSQLPKDRFSAERLKGVDSTLKIQPAKLEDSAVYLCASSLESQGRETQYFGPGTRLLVL.

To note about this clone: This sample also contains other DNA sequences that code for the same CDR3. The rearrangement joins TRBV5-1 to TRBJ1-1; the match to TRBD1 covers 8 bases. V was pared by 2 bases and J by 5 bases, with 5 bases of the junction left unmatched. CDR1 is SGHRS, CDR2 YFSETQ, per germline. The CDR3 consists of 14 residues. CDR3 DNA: TGCGCCAGCAGCTTAAGGACAGGGAATACTGAAGCTTTCTTT. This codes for CASSLRTGNTEAFF.

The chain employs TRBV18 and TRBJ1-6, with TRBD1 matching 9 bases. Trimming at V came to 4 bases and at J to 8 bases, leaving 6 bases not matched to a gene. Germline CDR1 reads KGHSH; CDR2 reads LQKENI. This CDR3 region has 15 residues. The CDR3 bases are TGTGCCAGCTCACTGGCCGGGACAGGGTATTCACCCCTCCACTTT. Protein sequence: CASSLAGTGYSPLHF.

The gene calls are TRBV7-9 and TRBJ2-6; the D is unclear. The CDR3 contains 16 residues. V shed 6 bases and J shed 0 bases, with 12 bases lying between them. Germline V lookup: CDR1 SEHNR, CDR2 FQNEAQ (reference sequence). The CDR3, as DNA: TGTGCCAGCAGTATAAGTCCCTACTCTGGGGCCAACGTCCTGACTTTC. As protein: CASSISPYSGANVLTF.

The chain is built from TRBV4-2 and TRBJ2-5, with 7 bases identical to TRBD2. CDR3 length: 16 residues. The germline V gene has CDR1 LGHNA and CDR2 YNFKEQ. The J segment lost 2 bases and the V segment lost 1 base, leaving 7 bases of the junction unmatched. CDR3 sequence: CASSQGASGTQETQYF. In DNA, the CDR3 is TGTGCCAGCAGCCAAGGGGCTAGCGGTACACAAGAGACCCAGTACTTC.

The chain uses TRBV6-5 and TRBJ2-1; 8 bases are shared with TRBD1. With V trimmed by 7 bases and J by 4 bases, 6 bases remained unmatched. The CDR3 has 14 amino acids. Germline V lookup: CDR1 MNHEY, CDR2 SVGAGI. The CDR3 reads CASNPGQAYNEQFF. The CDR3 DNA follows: TGTGCCAGCAACCCGGGACAGGCGTACAATGAGCAGTTCTTC.

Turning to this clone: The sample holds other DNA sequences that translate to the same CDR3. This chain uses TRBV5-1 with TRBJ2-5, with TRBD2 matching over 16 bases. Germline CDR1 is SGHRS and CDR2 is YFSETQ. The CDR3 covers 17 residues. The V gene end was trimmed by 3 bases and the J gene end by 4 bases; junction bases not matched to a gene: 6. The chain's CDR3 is CASSSGLAGGPGETQYF. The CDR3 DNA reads TGCGCCAGCAGCTCGGGACTAGCGGGGGGGCCGGGAGAGACCCAGTACTTC.

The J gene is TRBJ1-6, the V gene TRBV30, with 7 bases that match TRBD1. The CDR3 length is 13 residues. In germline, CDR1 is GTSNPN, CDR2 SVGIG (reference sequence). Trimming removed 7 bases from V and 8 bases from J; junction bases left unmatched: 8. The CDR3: CASRGDGHSPLHF. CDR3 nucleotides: TGTGCCTCCAGGGGGGACGGCCATTCACCCCTCCACTTT.

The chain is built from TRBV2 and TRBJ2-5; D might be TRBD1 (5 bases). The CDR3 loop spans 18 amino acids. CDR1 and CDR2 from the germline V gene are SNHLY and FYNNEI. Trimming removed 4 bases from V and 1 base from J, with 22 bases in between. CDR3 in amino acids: CASSVGLSPSLFQETQYF. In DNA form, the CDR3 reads TGTGCCAGCAGTGTGGGGCTGAGCCCATCGTTATTCCAAGAGACCCAGTACTTC.

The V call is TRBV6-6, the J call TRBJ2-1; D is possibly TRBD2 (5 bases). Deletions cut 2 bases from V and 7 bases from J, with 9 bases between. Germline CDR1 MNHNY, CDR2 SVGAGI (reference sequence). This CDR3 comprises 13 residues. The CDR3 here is CASSYREKNEQFF. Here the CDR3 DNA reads TGTGCCAGCAGTTACAGGGAGAAGAATGAGCAGTTCTTC.

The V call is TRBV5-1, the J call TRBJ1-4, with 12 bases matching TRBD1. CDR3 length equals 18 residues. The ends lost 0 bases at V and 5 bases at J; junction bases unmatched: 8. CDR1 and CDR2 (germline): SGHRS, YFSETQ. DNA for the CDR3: TGCGCCAGCAGCTTGGGACCGGGACAGGGGGCGCGGAATGAAAAACTGTTTTTT. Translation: CASSLGPGQGARNEKLFF.

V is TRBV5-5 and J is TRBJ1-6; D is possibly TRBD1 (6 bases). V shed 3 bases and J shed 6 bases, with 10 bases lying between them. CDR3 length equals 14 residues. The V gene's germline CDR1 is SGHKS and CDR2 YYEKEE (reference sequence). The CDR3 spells CASSWKGGNSPLHF. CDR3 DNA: TGTGCCAGCAGCTGGAAGGGGGGTAATTCACCCCTCCACTTT.

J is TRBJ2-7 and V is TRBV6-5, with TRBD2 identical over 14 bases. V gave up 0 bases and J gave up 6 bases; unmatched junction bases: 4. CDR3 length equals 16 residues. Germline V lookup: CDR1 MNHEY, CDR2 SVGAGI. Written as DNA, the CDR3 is TGTGCCAGCAGTTACTCGGGACTAGCGGGAGTCATCGAGCAGTACTTC. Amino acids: CASSYSGLAGVIEQYF.

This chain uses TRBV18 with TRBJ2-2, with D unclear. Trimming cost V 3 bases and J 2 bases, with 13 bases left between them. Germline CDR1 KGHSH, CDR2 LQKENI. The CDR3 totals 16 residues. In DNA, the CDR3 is TGTGCCAGCTCACCTTTCCAGACCCGCAACACCGGGGAGCTGTTTTTT. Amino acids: CASSPFQTRNTGELFF.

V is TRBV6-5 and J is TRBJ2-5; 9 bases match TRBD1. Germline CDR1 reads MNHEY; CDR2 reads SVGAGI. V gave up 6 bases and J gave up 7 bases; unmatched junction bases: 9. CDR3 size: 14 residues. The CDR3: CASRDTGGAGTQYF. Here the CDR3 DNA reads TGTGCCAGCAGAGACACAGGGGGCGCGGGGACCCAGTACTTC.

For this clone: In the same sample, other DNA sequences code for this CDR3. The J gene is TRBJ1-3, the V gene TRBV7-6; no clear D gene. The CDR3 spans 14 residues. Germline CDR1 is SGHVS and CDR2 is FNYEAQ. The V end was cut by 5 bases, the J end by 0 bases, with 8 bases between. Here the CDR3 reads CASSPGSSGNTIYF. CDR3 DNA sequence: TGTGCCAGCAGCCCCGGGAGCTCTGGAAACACCATATATTTT.

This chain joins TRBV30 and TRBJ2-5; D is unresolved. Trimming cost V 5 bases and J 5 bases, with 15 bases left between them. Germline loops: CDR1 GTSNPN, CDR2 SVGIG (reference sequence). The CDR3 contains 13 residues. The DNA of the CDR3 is TGTGCCTGGCACCCCACGGTGGGGGAGACCCAGTACTTC. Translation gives CAWHPTVGETQYF.

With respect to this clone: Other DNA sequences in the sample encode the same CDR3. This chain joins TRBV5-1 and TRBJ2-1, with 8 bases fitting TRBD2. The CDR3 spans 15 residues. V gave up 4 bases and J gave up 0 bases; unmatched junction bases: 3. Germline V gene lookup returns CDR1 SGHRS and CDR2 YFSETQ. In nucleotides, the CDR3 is TGCGCCAGCAGCCTAAGCGGGAGCTCCTACAATGAGCAGTTCTTC. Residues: CASSLSGSSYNEQFF.

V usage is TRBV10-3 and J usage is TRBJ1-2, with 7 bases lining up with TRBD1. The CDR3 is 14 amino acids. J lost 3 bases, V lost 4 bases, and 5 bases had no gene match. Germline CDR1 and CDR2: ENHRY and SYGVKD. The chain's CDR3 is CAISVGTEHYGYTF. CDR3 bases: TGTGCCATCAGTGTCGGGACAGAACACTATGGCTACACCTTC.

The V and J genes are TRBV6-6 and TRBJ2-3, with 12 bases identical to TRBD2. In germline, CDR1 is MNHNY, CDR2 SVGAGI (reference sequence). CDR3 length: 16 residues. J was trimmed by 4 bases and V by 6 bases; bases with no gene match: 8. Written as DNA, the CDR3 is TGTGCCAGCAGCAACCTAGCGGGGGGGCAAGCAGATACGCAGTATTTT. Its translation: CASSNLAGGQADTQYF.

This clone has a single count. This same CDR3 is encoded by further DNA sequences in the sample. CDR3 region: CASSPPGPGELFF. CDR3 nucleotide sequence: TGTGCCAGCTCACCACCGGGGCCCGGGGAGCTGTTTTTT. The V call is TRBV18, the J call TRBJ2-2; D possibly corresponds to TRBD1 (5 bases). Per germline, CDR1 KGHSH and CDR2 LQKENI. Trimming removed 0 bases at V and 6 bases at J, with 5 bases between. The length of the CDR3 is 13 residues.

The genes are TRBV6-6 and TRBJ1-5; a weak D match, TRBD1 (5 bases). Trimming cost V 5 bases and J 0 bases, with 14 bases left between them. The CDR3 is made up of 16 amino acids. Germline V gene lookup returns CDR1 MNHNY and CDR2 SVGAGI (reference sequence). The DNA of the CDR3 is TGTGCCAGCAGTAAATTGACAGAGTTTAGCAATCAGCCCCAGCATTTT. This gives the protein CASSKLTEFSNQPQHF.

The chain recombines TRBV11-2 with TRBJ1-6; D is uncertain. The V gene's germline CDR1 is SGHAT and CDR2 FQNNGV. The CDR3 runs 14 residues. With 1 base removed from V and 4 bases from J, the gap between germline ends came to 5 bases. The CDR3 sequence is CASSLVRYNSPLHF. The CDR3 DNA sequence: TGTGCCAGCAGCTTAGTTCGGTATAATTCACCCCTCCACTTT.

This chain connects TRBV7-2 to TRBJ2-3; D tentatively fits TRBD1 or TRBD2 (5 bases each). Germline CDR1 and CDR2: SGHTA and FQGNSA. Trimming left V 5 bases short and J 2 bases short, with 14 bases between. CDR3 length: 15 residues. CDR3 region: CASSPEGRHTDTQYF. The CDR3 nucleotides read TGTGCCAGCAGCCCCGAGGGGCGGCACACAGATACGCAGTATTTT.

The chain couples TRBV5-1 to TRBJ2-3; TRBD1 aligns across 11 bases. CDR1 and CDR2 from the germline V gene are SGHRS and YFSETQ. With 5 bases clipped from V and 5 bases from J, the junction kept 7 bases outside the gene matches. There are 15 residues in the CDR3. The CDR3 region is CASSPGQGALDTQYF. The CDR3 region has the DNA TGCGCCAGCAGTCCTGGACAGGGGGCGTTAGATACGCAGTATTTT.

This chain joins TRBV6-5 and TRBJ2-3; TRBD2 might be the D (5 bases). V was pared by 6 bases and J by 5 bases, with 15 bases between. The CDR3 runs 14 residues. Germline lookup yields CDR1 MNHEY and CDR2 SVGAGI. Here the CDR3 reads CASSPTRSGDTQYF. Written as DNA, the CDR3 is TGTGCCAGCAGCCCAACTAGAAGTGGAGATACGCAGTATTTT.

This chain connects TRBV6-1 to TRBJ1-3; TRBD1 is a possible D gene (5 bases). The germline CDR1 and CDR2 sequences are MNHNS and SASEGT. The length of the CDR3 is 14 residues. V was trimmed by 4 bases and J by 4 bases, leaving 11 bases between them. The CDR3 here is CASSGAGLGNTIYF. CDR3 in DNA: TGTGCCAGCAGTGGGGCAGGGTTGGGAAACACCATATATTTT.

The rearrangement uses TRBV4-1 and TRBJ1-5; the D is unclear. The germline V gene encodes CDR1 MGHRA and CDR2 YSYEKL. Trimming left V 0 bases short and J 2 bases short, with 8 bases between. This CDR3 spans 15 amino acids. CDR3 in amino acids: CASSQDGGRNQPQHF. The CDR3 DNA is TGCGCCAGCAGCCAAGACGGTGGGCGCAATCAGCCCCAGCATTTT.

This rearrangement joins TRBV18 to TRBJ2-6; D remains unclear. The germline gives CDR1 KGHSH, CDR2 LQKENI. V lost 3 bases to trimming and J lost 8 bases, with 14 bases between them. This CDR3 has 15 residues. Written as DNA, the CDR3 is TGTGCCAGCTCACCCAACTACGCCGACCCCAACGTCCTGACTTTC. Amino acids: CASSPNYADPNVLTF.

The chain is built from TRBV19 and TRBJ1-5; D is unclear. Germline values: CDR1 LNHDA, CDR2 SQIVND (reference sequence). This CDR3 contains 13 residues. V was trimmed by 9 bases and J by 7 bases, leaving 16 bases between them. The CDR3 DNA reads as TGTGCCAGCACGTTGGATTTAGACCAGCCCCAGCATTTT. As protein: CASTLDLDQPQHF.